This TCR beta chain was observed in a study of persistence of HIV-infected CD4 T cells. This CDR3 has 15 amino acids. Germline V lookup: CDR1 MGHRA, CDR2 YSYEKL. V dropped 1 base and J dropped 7; count of bases not matched to a gene: 5. Overlapping HIV-1 Gag 15-mer peptides at roughly 1 ug per peptide per mL were used. CD40L-negative CD69-negative CD45RO-high memory CD4+ T cells were sorted as populations depleted of antigen-responding cells. Sequencing used immunoSEQ version 4 in survey mode. Sequencing used immunoSEQ multiplex PCR; TCRdb keeps in-frame clones, though not all of them. The sample comprises tens of thousands of clones, more than 75% of which are singletons, and over 12% rests with the top ten. About this clone: Its matching antigen is unknown.

The sample in question was CD4+ T cells sorted from PBMCs after roughly 19-hour stimulation, obtained from a patient who received antiretroviral therapy. This receptor was obtained from an adult man with HIV who was CMV-seropositive. This chain uses TRBV4-1 with TRBJ1-1, with 11 bases matching TRBD1. The CDR3 bases are TGCGCCAGCAGCCAAGGGGACAGGGGGTATGTTGAAGCTTTCTTT. It yields the protein CASSQGDRGYVEAFF.